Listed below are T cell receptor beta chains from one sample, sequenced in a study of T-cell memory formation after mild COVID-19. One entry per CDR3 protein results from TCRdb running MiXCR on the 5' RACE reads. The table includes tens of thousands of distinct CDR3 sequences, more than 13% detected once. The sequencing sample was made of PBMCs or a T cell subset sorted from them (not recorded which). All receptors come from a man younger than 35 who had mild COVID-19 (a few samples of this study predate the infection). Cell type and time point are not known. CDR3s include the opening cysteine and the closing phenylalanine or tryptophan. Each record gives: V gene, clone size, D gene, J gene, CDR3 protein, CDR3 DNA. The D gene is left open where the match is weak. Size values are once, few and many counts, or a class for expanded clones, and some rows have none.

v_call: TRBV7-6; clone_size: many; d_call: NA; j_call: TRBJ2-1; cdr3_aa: CASSSTAYNEQFF; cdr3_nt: TGTGCCAGCAGCTCGACAGCTTACAATGAGCAGTTCTTC
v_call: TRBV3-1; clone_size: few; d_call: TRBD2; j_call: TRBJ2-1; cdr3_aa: CASRGLGSYNEQFF; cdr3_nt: TGTGCCAGCCGGGGACTAGGAAGCTACAATGAGCAGTTCTTC
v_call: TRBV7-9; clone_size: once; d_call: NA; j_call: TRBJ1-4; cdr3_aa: CASSLFEESPGREKLFF; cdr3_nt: TGTGCCAGCAGCTTGTTCGAGGAATCCCCCGGGCGGGAAAAACTGTTTTTT
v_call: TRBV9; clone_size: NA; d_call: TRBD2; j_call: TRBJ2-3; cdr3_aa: CASSPSSGSEGTQYF; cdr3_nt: TGTGCCAGCAGCCCTTCTAGCGGGTCCGAGGGGACGCAGTATTTT
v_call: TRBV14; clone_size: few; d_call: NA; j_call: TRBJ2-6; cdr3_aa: CASSRGASGANVLTF; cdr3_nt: TGTGCCAGCAGTCGCGGGGCTTCTGGGGCCAACGTCCTGACTTTC
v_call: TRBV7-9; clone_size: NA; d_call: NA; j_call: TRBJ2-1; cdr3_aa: CASSLESSNEQFF; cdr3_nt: TGTGCCAGCAGCTTGGAGAGTTCGAATGAGCAGTTCTTC
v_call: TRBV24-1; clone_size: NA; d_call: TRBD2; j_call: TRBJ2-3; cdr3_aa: CATSDLLSGGTDTQYF; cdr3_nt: TGTGCCACCAGTGATTTGCTTAGCGGGGGCACAGATACGCAGTATTTT
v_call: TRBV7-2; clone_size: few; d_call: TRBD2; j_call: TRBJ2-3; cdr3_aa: CASSLSFGTSGGVTSTDTQYF; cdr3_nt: TGTGCCAGCAGCTTATCGTTTGGAACTAGCGGGGGGGTAACTAGCACAGATACGCAGTATTTT
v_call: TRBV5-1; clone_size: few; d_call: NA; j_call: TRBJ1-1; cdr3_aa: CASGRDVNEAFF; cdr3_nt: TGCGCCAGCGGCCGGGACGTCAATGAAGCTTTCTTT
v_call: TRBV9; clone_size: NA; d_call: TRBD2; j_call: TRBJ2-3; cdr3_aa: CASSVFSGETDTQYF; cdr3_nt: TGTGCCAGCAGCGTATTTAGCGGGGAGACAGATACGCAGTATTTT
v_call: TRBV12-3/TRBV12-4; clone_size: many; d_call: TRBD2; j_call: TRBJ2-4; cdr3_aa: CASSITSGGYKNIQYF; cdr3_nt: TGTGCCAGCAGCATAACTAGCGGGGGGTACAAAAACATTCAGTACTTC
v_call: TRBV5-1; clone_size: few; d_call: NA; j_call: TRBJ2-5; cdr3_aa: CASSFASDNVERETQYF; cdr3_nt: TGCGCCAGCAGCTTCGCATCCGATAACGTGGAGCGAGAGACCCAGTACTTC
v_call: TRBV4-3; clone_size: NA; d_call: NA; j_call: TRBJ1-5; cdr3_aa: CASSQDRTVSNQPQHF; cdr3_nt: TGCGCCAGCAGCCAAGATAGGACAGTAAGCAATCAGCCCCAGCATTTT
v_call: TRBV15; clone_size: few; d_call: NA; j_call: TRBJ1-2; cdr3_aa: CATSTRGINYGYTF; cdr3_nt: TGTGCCACCAGCACTAGGGGAATTAACTATGGCTACACCTTC
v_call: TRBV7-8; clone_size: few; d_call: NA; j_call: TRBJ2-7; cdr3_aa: CASSLTSNPYEQYF; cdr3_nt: TGTGCCAGCAGCTTGACTAGTAATCCCTACGAGCAGTACTTC
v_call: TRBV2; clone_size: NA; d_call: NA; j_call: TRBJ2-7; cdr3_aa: CASTQGEALVYEQYF; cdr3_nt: TGTGCCAGCACCCAGGGCGAGGCCTTAGTCTACGAGCAGTACTTC
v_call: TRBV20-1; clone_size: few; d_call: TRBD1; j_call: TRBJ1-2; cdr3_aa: CSATPVLTGGYGYTF; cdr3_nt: TGCAGTGCTACCCCGGTACTGACAGGGGGCTATGGCTACACCTTC
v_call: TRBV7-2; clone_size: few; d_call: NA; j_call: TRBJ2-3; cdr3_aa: CASSLELDTQYF; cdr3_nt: TGTGCCAGCAGCTTAGAACTGGATACGCAGTATTTT
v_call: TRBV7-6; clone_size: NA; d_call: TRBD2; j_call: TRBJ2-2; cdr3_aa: CASSYPGTSGPGELFF; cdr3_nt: TGTGCCAGCAGCTACCCCGGGACTAGCGGGCCCGGGGAGCTGTTTTTT
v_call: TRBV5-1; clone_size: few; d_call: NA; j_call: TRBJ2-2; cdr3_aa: CASSPAFANTGELFF; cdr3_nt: TGCGCCAGCAGCCCCGCCTTCGCGAACACCGGGGAGCTGTTTTTT
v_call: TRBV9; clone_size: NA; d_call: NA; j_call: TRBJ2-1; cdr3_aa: CASSPVPVPFEQFF; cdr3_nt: TGTGCCAGCAGCCCTGTACCAGTTCCCTTTGAGCAGTTCTTC
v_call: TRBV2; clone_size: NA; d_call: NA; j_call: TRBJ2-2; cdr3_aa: CASSEFPRATTGELFF; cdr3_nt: TGTGCCAGCAGTGAATTTCCCAGGGCTACCACCGGGGAGCTGTTTTTT
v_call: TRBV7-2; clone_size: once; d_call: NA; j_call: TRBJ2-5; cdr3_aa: CASSVAVQETQYF; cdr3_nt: TGTGCCAGCAGTGTAGCGGTCCAAGAGACCCAGTACTTC
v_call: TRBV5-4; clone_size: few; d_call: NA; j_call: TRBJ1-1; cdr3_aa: CASSLARGANTEAFF; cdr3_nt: TGTGCCAGCAGCTTGGCCCGGGGTGCGAACACTGAAGCTTTCTTT
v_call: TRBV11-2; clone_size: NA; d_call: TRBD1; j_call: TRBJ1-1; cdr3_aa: CASRHSDREEAFF; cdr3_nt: TGTGCCAGCAGGCATTCGGACAGGGAAGAAGCTTTCTTT
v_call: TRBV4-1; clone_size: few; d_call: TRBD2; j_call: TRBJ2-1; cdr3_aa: CASSQDPASGAINEQFF; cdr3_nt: TGCGCCAGCAGCCAGGATCCCGCTAGCGGGGCGATTAATGAGCAGTTCTTC
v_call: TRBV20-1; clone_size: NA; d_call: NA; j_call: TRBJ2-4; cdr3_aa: CSGLAPTKNIQYF; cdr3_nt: TGCAGTGGTCTAGCCCCAACCAAAAACATTCAGTACTTC
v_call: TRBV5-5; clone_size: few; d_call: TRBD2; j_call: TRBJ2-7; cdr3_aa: CASSFIAGDYEQYF; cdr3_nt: TGTGCCAGCAGCTTCATAGCGGGGGACTACGAGCAGTACTTC
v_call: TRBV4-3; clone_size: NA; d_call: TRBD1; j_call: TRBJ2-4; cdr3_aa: CASSKGVTGGNIQYF; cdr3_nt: TGCGCCAGCAGCAAAGGGGTCACAGGGGGCAACATTCAGTACTTC
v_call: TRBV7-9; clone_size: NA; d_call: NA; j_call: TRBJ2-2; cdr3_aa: CASSPTGRNGELFF; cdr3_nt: TGTGCCAGCAGCCCGACAGGGAGGAACGGGGAGCTGTTTTTT
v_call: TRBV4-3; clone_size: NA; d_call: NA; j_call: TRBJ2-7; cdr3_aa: CASSQDLGRRAYEQYF; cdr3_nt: TGCGCCAGCAGCCAAGATCTAGGACGGAGGGCCTACGAGCAGTACTTC
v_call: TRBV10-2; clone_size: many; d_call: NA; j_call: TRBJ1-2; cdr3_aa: CASSETPGAPGRGYTF; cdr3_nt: TGCGCCAGCAGTGAGACCCCAGGGGCCCCCGGTAGAGGCTACACCTTC
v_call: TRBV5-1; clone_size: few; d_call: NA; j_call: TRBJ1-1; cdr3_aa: CASSLVPGRTEAFF; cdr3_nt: TGCGCCAGCAGCTTGGTGCCAGGGCGGACTGAAGCTTTCTTT
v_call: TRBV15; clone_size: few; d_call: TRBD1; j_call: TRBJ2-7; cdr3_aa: CATSRTGLLPYEQYF; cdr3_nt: TGTGCCACCAGCAGGACAGGGCTACTTCCCTACGAGCAGTACTTC
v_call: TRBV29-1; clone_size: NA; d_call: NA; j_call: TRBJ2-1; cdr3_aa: CSVLTGFSNEQFF; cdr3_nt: TGCAGCGTTCTTACAGGTTTTAGTAATGAGCAGTTCTTC
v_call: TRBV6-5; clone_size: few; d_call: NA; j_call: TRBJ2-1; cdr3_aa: CASSFLFPDEQFF; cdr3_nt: TGTGCCAGCAGTTTCCTCTTCCCGGATGAGCAGTTCTTC
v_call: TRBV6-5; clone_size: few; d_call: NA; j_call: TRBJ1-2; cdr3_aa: CASSYRPRAYGYTF; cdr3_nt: TGTGCCAGCAGTTACCGTCCCCGCGCCTATGGCTACACCTTC
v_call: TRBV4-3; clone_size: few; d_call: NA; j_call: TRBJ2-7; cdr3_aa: CASSQEPGNYEQYF; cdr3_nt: TGCGCCAGCAGCCAAGAGCCCGGAAACTACGAGCAGTACTTC
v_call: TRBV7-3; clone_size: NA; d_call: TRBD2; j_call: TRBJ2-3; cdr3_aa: CASSLIAGGPADTQYF; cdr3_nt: TGTGCCAGCAGCTTAATTGCGGGGGGGCCCGCGGATACGCAGTATTTT
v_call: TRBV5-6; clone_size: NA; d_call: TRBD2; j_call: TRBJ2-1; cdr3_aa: CASSNQLTSGVYNEQFF; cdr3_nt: TGTGCCAGCAGCAATCAGTTGACTAGCGGGGTTTACAATGAGCAGTTCTTC
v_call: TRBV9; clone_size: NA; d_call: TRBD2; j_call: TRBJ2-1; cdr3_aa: CASSVGTSHEQFF; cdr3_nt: TGTGCCAGCAGCGTTGGGACTAGCCATGAGCAGTTCTTC
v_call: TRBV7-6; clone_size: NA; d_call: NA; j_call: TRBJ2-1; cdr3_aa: CASSFPSAEIGDEQFF; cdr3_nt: TGTGCCAGCAGCTTCCCTAGCGCGGAAATTGGCGATGAGCAGTTCTTC
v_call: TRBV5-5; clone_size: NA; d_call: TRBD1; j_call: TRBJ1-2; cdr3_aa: CASSLVRTGDPAYGYTF; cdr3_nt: TGTGCCAGCAGCTTGGTCAGGACAGGCGACCCCGCTTATGGCTACACCTTC
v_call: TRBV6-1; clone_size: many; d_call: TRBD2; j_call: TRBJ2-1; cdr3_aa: CASSESSGGPDEQFF; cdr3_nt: TGTGCCAGCAGTGAGAGTAGCGGGGGTCCGGATGAGCAGTTCTTC
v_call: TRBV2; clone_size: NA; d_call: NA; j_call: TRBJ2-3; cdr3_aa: CASRGTPTPDTQYF; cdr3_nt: TGTGCCAGCCGGGGGACTCCGACCCCAGATACGCAGTATTTT
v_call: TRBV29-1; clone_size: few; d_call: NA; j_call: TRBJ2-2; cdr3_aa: CSVALQNTGELFF; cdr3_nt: TGCAGCGTTGCCCTACAGAACACCGGGGAGCTGTTTTTT